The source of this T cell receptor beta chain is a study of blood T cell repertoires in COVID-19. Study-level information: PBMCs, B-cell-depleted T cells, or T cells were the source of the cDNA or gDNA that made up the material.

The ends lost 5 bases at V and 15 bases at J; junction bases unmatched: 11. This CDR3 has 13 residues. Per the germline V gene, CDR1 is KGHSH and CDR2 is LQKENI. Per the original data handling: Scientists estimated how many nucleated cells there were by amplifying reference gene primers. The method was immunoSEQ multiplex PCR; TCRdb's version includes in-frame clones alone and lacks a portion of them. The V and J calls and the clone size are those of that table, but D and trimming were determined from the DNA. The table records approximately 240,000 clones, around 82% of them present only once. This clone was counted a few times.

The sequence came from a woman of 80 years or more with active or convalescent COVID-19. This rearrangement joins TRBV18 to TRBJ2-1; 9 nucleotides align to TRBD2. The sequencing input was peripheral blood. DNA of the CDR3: TGTGCCAGCTCAGATCAAGGGCTAGCGGGGCCGTTCTTC. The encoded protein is CASSDQGLAGPFF.